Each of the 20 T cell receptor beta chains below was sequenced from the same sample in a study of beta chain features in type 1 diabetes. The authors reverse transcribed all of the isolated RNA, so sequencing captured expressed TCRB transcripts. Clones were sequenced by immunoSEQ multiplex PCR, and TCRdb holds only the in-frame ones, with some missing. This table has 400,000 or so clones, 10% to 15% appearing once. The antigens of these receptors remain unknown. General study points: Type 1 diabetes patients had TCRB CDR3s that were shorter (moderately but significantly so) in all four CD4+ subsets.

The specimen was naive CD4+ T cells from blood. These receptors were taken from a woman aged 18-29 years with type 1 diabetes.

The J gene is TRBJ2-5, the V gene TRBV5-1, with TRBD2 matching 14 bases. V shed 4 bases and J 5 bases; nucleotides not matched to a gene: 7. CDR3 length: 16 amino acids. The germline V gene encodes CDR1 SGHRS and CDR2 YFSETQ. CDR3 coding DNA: TGCGCCAGCAGCCCGGGACTAGCGGGAGCAGTGGAGACCCAGTACTTC. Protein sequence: CASSPGLAGAVETQYF.

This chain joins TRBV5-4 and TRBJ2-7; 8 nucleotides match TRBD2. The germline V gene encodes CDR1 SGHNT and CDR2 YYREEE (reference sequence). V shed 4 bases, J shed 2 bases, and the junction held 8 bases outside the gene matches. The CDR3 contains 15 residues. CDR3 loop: CASSGGGSGAYEQYF. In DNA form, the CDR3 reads TGTGCCAGCAGCGGCGGGGGTAGCGGGGCCTACGAGCAGTACTTC. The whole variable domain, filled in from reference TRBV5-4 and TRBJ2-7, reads ETGVTQSPTHLIKTRGQQVTLRCSSQSGHNTVSWYQQALGQGPQFIFQYYREEENGRGNFPPRFSGLQFPNYSSELNVNALELDDSALYLCASSGGGSGAYEQYFGPGTRLTVT.

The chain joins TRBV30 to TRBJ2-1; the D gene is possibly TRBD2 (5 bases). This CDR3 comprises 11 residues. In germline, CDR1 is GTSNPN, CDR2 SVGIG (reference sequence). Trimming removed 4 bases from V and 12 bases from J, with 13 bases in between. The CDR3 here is CAWTAALRQFF. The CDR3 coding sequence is TGTGCCTGGACAGCGGCCCTCAGGCAGTTCTTC.

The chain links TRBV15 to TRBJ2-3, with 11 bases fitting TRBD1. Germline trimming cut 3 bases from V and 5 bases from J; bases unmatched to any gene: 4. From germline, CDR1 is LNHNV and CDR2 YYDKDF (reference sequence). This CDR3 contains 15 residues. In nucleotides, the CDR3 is TGTGCCACCAGCAGGTCCGGGACAGGGGGAGATACGCAGTATTTT. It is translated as CATSRSGTGGDTQYF.

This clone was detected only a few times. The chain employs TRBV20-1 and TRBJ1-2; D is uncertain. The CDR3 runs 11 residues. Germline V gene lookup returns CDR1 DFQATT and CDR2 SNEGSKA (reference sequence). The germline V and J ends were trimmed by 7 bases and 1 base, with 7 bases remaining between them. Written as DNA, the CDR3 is TGCAGTGGAGACAATAACTATGGCTACACCTTC. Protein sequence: CSGDNNYGYTF.

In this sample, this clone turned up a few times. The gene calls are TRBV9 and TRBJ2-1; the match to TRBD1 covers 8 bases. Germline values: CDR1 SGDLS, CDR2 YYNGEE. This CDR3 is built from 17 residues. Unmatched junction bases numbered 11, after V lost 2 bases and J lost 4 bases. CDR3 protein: CASSVGHYRGKYNEQFF. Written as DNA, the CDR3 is TGTGCCAGCAGCGTGGGACATTACAGGGGGAAGTACAATGAGCAGTTCTTC.

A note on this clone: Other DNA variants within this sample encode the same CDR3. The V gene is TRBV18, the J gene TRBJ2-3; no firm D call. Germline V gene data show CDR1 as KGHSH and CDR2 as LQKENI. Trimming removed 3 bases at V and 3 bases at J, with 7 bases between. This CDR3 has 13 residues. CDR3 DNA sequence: TGTGCCAGCTCACCGAGTAGTACAGATACGCAGTATTTT. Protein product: CASSPSSTDTQYF.

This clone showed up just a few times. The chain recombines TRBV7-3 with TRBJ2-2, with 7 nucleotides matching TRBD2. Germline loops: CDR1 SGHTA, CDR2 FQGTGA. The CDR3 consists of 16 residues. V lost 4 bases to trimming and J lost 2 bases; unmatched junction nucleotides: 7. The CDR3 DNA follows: TGTGCCAGCAGCTCACCATGGGGGGGTAACACCGGGGAGCTGTTTTTT. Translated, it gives CASSSPWGGNTGELFF.

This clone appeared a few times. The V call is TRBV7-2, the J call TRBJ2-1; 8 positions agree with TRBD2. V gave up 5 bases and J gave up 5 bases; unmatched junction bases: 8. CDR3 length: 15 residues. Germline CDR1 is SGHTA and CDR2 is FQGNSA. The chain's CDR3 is CASSPLAGNNNEQFF. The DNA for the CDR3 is TGTGCCAGCAGCCCATTAGCGGGGAACAACAATGAGCAGTTCTTC.

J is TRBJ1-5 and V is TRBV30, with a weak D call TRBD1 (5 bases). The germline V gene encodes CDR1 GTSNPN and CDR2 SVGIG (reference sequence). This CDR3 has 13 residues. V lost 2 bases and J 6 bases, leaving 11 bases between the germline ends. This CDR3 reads CAWSPTDGQPQHF. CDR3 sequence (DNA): TGTGCCTGGAGTCCGACAGACGGTCAGCCCCAGCATTTT.

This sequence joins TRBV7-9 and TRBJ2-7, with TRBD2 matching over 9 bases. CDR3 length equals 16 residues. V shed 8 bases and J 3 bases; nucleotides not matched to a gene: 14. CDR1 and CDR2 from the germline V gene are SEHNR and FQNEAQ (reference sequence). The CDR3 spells CASHLARLADIYEQYF. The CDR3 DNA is TGTGCCAGCCACCTTGCCCGACTAGCGGACATCTACGAGCAGTACTTC.

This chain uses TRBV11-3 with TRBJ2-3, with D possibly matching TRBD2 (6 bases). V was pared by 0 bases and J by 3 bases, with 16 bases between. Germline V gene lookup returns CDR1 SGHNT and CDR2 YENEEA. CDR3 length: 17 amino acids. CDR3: CASSLDRAGRSTDTQYF. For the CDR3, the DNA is TGTGCCAGCAGCTTAGATCGGGCAGGGAGGTCAACAGATACGCAGTATTTT.

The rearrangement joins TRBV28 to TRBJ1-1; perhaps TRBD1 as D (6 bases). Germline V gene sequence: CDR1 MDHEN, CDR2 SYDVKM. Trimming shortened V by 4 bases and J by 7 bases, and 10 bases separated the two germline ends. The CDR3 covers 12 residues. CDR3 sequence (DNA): TGTGCCAGCAGTTCGGACAGTATTGAAGCTTTCTTT. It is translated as CASSSDSIEAFF.

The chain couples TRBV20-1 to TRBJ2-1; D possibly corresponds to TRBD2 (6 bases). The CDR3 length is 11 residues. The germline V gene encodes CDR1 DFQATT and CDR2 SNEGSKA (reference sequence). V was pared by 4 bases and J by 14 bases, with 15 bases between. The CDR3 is CSAKGRDLKFF. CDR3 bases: TGCAGTGCTAAAGGCCGGGACTTAAAGTTCTTC.

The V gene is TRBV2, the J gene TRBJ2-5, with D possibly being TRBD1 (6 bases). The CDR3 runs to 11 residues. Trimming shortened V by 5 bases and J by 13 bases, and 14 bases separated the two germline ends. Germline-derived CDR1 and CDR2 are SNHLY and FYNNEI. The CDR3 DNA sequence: TGTGCCAGCAGTCTTACGGACAGACCGTACTTC. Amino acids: CASSLTDRPYF.

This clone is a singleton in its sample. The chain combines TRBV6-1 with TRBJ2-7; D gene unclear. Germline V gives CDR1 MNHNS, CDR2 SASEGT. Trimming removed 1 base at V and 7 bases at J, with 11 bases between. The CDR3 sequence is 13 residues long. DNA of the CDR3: TGTGCCAGCAGTGAAGGTTCGACCGGGGAGCAGTACTTC. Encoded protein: CASSEGSTGEQYF.

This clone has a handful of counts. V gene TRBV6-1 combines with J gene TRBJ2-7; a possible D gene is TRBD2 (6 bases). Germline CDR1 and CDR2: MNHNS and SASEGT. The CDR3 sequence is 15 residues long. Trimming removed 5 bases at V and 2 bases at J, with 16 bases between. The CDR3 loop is CASSWVLAQPYEQYF. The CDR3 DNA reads TGTGCCAGCAGTTGGGTCCTAGCGCAACCCTACGAGCAGTACTTC.

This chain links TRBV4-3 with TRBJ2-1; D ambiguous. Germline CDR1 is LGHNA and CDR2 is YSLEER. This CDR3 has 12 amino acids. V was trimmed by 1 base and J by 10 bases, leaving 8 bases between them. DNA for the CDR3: TGCGCCAGCAGCCAAGGCCCCGCGGAGCAGTTCTTC. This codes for CASSQGPAEQFF.

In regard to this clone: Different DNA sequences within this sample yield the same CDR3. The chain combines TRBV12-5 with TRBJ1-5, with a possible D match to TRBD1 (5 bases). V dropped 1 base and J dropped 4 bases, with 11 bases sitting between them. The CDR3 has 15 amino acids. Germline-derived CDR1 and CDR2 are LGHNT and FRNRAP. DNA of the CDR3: TGTGCTAGTGGTTTGGGGCAGGGCGGAAATCAGCCCCAGCATTTT. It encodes CASGLGQGGNQPQHF.

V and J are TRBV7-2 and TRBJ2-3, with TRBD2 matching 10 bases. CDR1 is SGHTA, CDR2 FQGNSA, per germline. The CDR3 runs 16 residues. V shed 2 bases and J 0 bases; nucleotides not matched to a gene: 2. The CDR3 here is CASSLWTSGSTDTQYF. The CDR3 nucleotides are TGTGCCAGCAGCTTATGGACTAGCGGAAGCACAGATACGCAGTATTTT.